This entry features one T cell receptor beta chain sequence. Its antigen target is currently unknown. There are no base qualities to consult, and no much larger clone falls within one base. Systemically healthy Caucasian individuals from Russia, 35 to 40 in total and aged roughly 6 to 90 years, were included as donors. About 10 milliliters of peripheral blood were drawn from each donor into EDTA-treated Vacutainer tubes. Ficoll-Paque density-gradient centrifugation was used to isolate PBMCs, with at least 6 million obtained per sample. Total RNA was extracted from PBMCs with Trizol reagent, with at least 5.5 micrograms obtained per sample. For every donor, flow cytometry on a PBMC aliquot measured the percentage of naive CD45RAhigh/CD27high T cells. The sample comes from a study of blood T cells in healthy people across ages (dated by TCRdb to 2015 to 2017). General notes on the study: In model experiments, template switching captured about one uniquely barcoded TCR beta cDNA molecule for every two T cells. Age-related changes in TCR beta repertoire diversity were measured in the study by deep sequencing normalized with unique cDNA molecular identifiers. Two additional independent replicas of 1 million unique cDNA reads from the same blood draw were analyzed for two donors (one aged 18 to 29 and one aged 80 or older). The donors were divided into four age groups: young (average around 15 years), middle-aged (around 37), aged (about 60) and long-lived (around 87). To avoid experimental bias, donors of different ages were randomly spread across the sequencing lanes.

The library was made by 5' RACE. Reads for this sample came from an Illumina HiSeq 2500. A second PCR of roughly 6 to 11 cycles was run with a J-beta primer mix and a sample-barcoded 5' primer. A template-switch 5' adaptor carrying 12 random nucleotides introduced a unique molecular identifier onto each TCR beta cDNA molecule. Each sample yielded at least 2.5 million CDR3-containing paired-end reads. All of the RNA was converted into first-strand cDNA using the Mint cDNA synthesis kit, with a TRBC-specific oligonucleotide serving as the primer. Following uracil-DNA glycosylase treatment, a first 18-cycle PCR with universal primers M1SS and BC2_uni_R was performed on all cDNA. As for the original processing: For normalization, 1 million high-quality reads, each with a distinct molecular identifier, were randomly selected from each sample. Instead of being binned into consensus sequences, reads with shared molecular identifiers were discarded. MiTCR, set to a Q25 quality threshold and the strictest error-elimination algorithm, was used for CDR3 identification, clonotype clustering and error correction. Lower-bound total TCR beta diversity was estimated with a nonparametric unseen species model using Euler transformation. TCRdb took the public reads, trimmed them with fastp at Q25, ran MiXCR for clone calling and kept in-frame beta chains. Every distinct CDR3 protein forms one entry, paired with its most common genes and DNA. TCRdb's processing, not the study's, gives the V and J calls here. The sample profile shows approximately 320,000 distinct CDR3 sequences; around 27% of them were found once. 29% of the sample is in the top ten clones.

Trimming removed 5 bases from V and 0 bases from J, leaving 17 bases between the germline ends. Based on the germline V gene (reference sequence), the CDR1 and CDR2 sequences are DFQATT and SNEGSKA. Inclusive of the bounding cysteine and phenylalanine, the CDR3 is 16 residues long. The CDR3 DNA has 48 bases and is translated from base 1. Study-wide findings and limitations: Because profiling used bulk unsorted PBMCs, naive and antigen-experienced compartments could not be compared conclusively. Observed TCR beta diversity per million T cells fell roughly linearly with age, and a significant reduction was already apparent by age about 43. The CMV infection status of donors was not known, potentially confounding age-related changes in expanded clonotypes. A strong correlation was found between observed TCR beta diversity and the percentage of naive T cells measured by flow cytometry. Estimates of total diversity based on one million sequenced T cells were regarded as lower bounds and as underestimates. Compared with the aged group, more naive CD4+ T cells, fewer expanded clones and increased TCR diversity were shown by the long-lived group, suggesting age selection.

The clonotype originates from a woman between 70 and 85 years old in good health. The sequence is built from TRBV20-1 and TRBJ2-1; the D gene assignment is perhaps TRBD1 or TRBD2, with each matching 6 bases. What was sequenced was blood. CDR3 sequence: CSAPGGFRSSYNEQFF. The nucleotides are TGCAGTGCTCCCGGGGGCTTCAGGAGCTCCTACAATGAGCAGTTCTTC.